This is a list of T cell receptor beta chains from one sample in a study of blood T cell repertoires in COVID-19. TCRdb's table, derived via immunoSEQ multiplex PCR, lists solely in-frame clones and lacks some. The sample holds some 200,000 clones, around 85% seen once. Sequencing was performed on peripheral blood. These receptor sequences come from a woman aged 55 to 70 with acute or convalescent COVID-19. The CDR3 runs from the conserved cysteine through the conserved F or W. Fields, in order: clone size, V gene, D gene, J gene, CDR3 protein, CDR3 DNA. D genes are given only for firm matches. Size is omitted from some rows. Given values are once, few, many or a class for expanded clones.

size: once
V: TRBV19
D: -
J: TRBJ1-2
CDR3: CATRLGHYGYTF
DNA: TGTGCCACCAGGCTTGGCCACTATGGCTACACCTTC

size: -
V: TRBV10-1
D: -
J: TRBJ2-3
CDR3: CASSANTDTQYF
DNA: TGCGCCAGCTCCGCTAACACAGATACGCAGTATTTT

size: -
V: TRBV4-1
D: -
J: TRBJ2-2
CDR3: CASSQALADGELFF
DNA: TGCGCCAGCAGCCAAGCATTGGCTGACGGGGAGCTGTTTTTT

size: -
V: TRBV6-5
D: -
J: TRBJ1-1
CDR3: CASSSGTRAFF
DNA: TGTGCCAGCAGTTCCGGGACACGGGCTTTCTTT

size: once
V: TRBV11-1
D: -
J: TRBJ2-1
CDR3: CASRMVGAGADNEQFF
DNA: TGTGCCAGCAGAATGGTAGGGGCAGGGGCAGACAATGAGCAGTTCTTC

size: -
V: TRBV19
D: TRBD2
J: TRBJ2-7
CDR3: CASSPGTSGLYEQYF
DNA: TGTGCCAGTAGTCCCGGGACTAGCGGTCTATACGAGCAGTACTTC

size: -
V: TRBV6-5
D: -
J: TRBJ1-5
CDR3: CASSPGNGNQPQHF
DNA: TGTGCCAGCAGTCCAGGGAATGGCAATCAGCCCCAGCATTTT

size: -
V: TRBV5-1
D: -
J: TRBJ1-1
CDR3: CASSLGRVLGDTEAFF
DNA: TGCGCCAGCAGCTTGGGGAGGGTCCTAGGAGACACTGAAGCTTTCTTT

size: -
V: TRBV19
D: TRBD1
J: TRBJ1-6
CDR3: CASSPDRVNSPLHF
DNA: TGTGCCAGTAGTCCCGACAGGGTGAATTCACCCCTCCACTTT

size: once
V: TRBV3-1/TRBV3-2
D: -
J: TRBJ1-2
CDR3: CASSQDMTLSGGYTF
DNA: TGTGCCAGCAGCCAAGATATGACCCTCTCGGGGGGCTACACCTTC

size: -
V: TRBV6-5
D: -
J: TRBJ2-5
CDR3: CASTSGGNQETQYF
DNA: TGTGCCAGCACCTCAGGGGGGAACCAAGAGACCCAGTACTTC

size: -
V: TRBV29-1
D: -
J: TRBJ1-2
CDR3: CSVELARGGGYTF
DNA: TGCAGCGTTGAATTGGCCCGAGGGGGAGGCTACACCTTC

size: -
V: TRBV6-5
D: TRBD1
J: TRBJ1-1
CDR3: CASSYGTGSEAFF
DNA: TGTGCCAGCAGTTACGGGACAGGCTCTGAAGCTTTCTTT

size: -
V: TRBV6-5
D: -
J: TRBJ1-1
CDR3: CASRSQGGKAFF
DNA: TGTGCCAGCAGGTCTCAGGGTGGGAAAGCTTTCTTT

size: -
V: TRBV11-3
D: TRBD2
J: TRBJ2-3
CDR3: CASSLELAGASDTQYF
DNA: TGTGCCAGCAGCTTAGAACTAGCGGGAGCTTCAGATACGCAGTATTTT

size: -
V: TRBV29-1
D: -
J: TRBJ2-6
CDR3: CSVDSAAGANVLTF
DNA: TGCAGCGTTGATTCAGCGGCCGGGGCCAACGTCCTGACTTTC

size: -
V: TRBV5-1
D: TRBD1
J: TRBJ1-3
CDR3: CASSWSQQGASGNTIYF
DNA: TGCGCCAGCAGCTGGTCCCAACAGGGGGCCTCGGGAAACACCATATATTTT

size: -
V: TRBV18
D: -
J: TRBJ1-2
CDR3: CASSPQGEYGYTF
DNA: TGTGCCAGCTCACCACAGGGGGAATATGGCTACACCTTC

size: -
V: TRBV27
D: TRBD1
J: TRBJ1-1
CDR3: CASSDRVGVPNTEAFF
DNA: TGTGCCAGCAGTGACAGGGTCGGGGTACCGAACACTGAAGCTTTCTTT

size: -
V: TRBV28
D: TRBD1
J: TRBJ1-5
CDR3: CASSLSTGGAGQPQHF
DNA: TGTGCCAGCAGTTTGTCGACAGGGGGCGCGGGTCAGCCCCAGCATTTT

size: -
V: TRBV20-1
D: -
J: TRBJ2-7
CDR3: CSASLTGEYEQYF
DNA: TGCAGTGCTAGTCTGACGGGGGAGTACGAGCAGTACTTC

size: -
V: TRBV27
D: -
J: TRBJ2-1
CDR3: CASSFSQRAYNEQFF
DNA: TGTGCCAGCAGTTTTTCTCAGCGGGCATACAATGAGCAGTTCTTC

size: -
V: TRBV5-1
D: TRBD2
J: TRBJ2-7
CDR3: CASSFLGGRDSYEQYF
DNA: TGCGCCAGCAGCTTTCTCGGGGGGAGGGACTCCTACGAGCAGTACTTC